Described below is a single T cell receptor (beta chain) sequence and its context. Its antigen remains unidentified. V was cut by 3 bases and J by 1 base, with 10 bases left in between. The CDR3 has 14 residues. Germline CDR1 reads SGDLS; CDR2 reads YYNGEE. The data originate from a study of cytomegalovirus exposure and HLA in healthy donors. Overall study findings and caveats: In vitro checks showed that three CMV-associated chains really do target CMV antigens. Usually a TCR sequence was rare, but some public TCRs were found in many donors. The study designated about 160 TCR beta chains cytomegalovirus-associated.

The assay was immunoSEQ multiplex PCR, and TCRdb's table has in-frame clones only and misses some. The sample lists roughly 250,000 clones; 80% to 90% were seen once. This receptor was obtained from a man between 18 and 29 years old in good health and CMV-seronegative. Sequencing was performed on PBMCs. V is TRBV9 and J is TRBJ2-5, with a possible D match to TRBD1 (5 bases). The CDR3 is CASSEGHPQETQYF. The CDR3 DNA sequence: TGTGCCAGCAGCGAAGGACATCCCCAAGAGACCCAGTACTTC.